This T cell receptor (beta chain) was identified in a study of cytomegalovirus exposure and HLA in healthy donors (dated by TCRdb to about 2017). About the investigation overall: An earlier analysis of more than 550 of the donors reported 250 to 350 Gb of sequence data and 117 million unique TCR beta sequences obtained from about 170 million T cells. Among the roughly 400 genotyped donors, under 90% belonged to the genetic ancestry cluster associated with self-reported Caucasian donors. High-throughput TCR immunosequencing, statistical association of individual TCRs with disease status, and machine learning were combined to predict cytomegalovirus infection status. The T cell repertoires of about 700 subjects were profiled by immunosequencing and related to cytomegalovirus serostatus. In a later analysis, previously published TCR beta repertoires from several hundred donors were re-analyzed and high-resolution HLA genotyping was added so that TCR occurrence patterns could be studied. All discovery cohort repertoires had been generated using a single sequencing platform. HLA typing included class I and class II loci at four-digit resolution. Donor age, sex, ethnicity and CMV serostatus were compiled alongside the repertoire data. A separate validation cohort of approximately 120 different subjects was used in addition to the roughly 670-subject first cohort. In the later analysis, no new phenotypic data were used to find candidate immune exposures; instead, reliance was placed on TCR beta sequences and their occurrence across donors. An earlier analysis of fewer than 750 of the donors used high-throughput TCR beta sequencing to judge whether each TCR beta V gene segment behaved as functional or pseudogenic. An early release that covered roughly 600 HLA-typed donors contained around 300 gigabases of sequencing data and tens of millions of unique TCR sequences. Because of strong linkage in the cohort, 4 to 6 DR-DQ haplotypes were treated as single units for association and clustering. The number of typed donors differed by locus: about 620-630 for A, B, C, DRB1 and DQB1; 522 for DQA1; approximately 610 for DPA1; and approximately 450 for DPB1. On average, 235,054 unique TCR beta nucleotide sequences were sequenced per donor among some 430 genotyped donors of the cohort, with roughly 18% of those sequences being non-productive. The study aimed to test whether cataloging public T cell receptors could reveal signatures of past pathogen exposure. In a later genetic analysis, genome-wide SNP genotypes for about 65% of the 666 donors were used, and that subset was treated as a discovery cohort.

Beyond this particular receptor, the publication reports: The authors suggested that the approach could potentially be generalized to other disease states and immunological phenotypes. An earlier analysis of approximately 600 of the donors showed that most TCR beta V segments appeared in productive rearrangements either about 87% or about 30% of the time, which broadly matched IMGT annotations. According to a later genetic analysis, donors in an Asian-associated ancestry cluster had fewer N-insertions in productive TCRs than the approximately 670-donor mean. Assigning TCR associations to individual alleles was difficult when HLA alleles, especially DR and DQ, strongly co-occurred. The sequencing pipeline was judged likely to have produced a cluster of highly shared sequence variants as a technical artifact. The study gave a list of over 150 TCR beta chains associated with cytomegalovirus. Most TCR sequences were observed very rarely across donors, whereas some public TCRs were present in many individuals. Correlated functional status among segregating V segments might reflect linkage disequilibrium, but an unknown experimental factor could not be ruled out. In a later analysis, around 17,000 TCR beta sequences were associated with specific HLA alleles at a false discovery rate of 0.05. Immune exposure information for the cohort was limited to CMV serostatus. A further reported finding was that TCR beta sequences accurately predicted the HLA-A and HLA-B alleles for most subjects in the first cohort. The presence/absence analyses assumed that sequencing depth was roughly uniform across donors, and that assumption may not be true. In a later analysis, TCR association rates were found to vary across HLA loci, with the most associated TCRs seen for DRB1 alleles and the fewest for HLA-C alleles. According to a later analysis, parvovirus B19, influenza, CMV and Epstein-Barr virus appeared linked to several top co-occurrence clusters. In a later analysis, HLA-associated TCR beta chains were found to be more clonally expanded and to have lower generation probabilities than equally common non-associated chains. HLA typing was unavailable for some donors at each locus, so association tests used only the typed subset. V-gene and J-gene trimming of TCR beta chains was associated with a missense DCLRE1C variant in a later genetic analysis, and the association was replicated in an independent cohort. The cohort was sequenced for TCR beta chains only, and without alpha or paired-chain data the features that could be detected were limited. Most CMV-associated TCR beta chains appeared to be HLA-restricted in a later analysis, and the HLA associations seemed to be driven largely by CMV exposure. Because counts were too low, seventeen rarely observed V segments, including chromosome 9 orphons, were excluded from the earlier analysis of 587 of the donors. In vitro tests confirmed that a few of the cytomegalovirus-associated TCR beta chains recognize cytomegalovirus antigens. Cytomegalovirus status was reported to be diagnosed by the classifier with high specificity and sensitivity in both the original and validation cohorts.

Receptors were amplified or captured by the immunoSEQ multiplex PCR assay. For the multiplex PCR, a mixture combining 60 forward primers for TCR Vbeta segments and 13 reverse primers for TCR Jbeta segments was used. A multiplex PCR assay on genomic DNA amplified the CDR3 region of rearranged TCR beta genes. On the Illumina HiSeq System, the amplified TCR beta libraries were sequenced as 87-base-pair reads. The study's own analysis went as follows. Across the 700 or so repertoires, a later analysis counted approximately 75 million unique TCR beta chains, 9.5 million to 13 million of which were shared by at least two donors. Raw reads were error-corrected and collapsed into unique sequences by a nearest-neighbor algorithm in which closely related sequences were merged to remove PCR and sequencing errors. CDR3 sequences were aligned to IMGT reference sequences to assign V, D and J gene segments. For a sequence to be retained, a match of at least six nucleotides to both a V gene segment and a J gene segment was required. A rearrangement counted as productive if the CDR3 had no stop codons and remained in frame with V and J, and every other rearrangement counted as non-productive. Following IMGT convention, CDR3 was defined as the stretch from the second conserved V-encoded cysteine to the conserved J-encoded phenylalanine. Sequences without an unambiguous match to a single V gene segment were excluded from the earlier analysis of about 600 of the donors. In an earlier analysis of 450 to 700 of the donors, V segments were called functional above 56.7% productive rearrangements and were called segregating when the between-donor standard deviation exceeded 5%. A statistical classification framework was developed to diagnose cytomegalovirus status using the catalog of TCR beta chain sequences. In a later analysis, TCR nucleotide sequences were compared against IMGT/GENE-DB human TR gene sequences so that V and J genes could be assigned. The TCRdist pipeline was used in a later analysis to assign CDR3 sequences and most-parsimonious VDJ recombination scenarios. In a later analysis, every TCR beta chain was defined by the combination of its CDR3 amino acid sequence and its V-gene family, and reads without a unique V-gene family were dropped. As a way to deal with suspected cross-contamination and a sequencing artifact, a later analysis dropped 500 to 700 nucleotide sequences that were highly shared and had low generation probability. In a later analysis, a clonal expansion index for each public chain was calculated from normalized within-repertoire ranks of inferred template counts. In a later analysis, generation probabilities were computed using a VDJ recombination model fitted to out-of-frame rearrangements, and the results were checked against IGoR. Hypergeometric tests were used in a later analysis to score TCR-TCR, TCR-HLA and TCR-CMV co-occurrence, with a repertoire-size bias correction applied to the TCR pairs. False discovery rates were estimated in a later analysis by permuting HLA or CMV assignments 20 times. A later analysis grouped co-occurring TCRs with DBSCAN, adding TCRdist sequence similarity when clustering within HLA-allele-positive subsets. Repertoires with fewer than 30,000 or more than 120,000 public chains were left out of co-occurrence clustering, as were about 5 repertoires with anomalous nucleotide sharing. TCRdb took over this immuneACCESS table, retaining in-frame rearrangements with V and J assigned. Such tables are incomplete; in checked studies, under half of the missing clones stem from an unresolved V gene, and the remainder is unexplained. D and trimming were read from the DNA, whereas the V and J calls and clone size are those reported in that table. For this sample there are about 130,000 clones; 80% to 90% appear just once. The ten largest clones represent more than 3.5% of the sample.

A remark on this clone: Its binding antigen is unknown. One base away there is no much larger clone; base qualities are not given.

In total, over 600 healthy bone marrow donors made up the cohort. Cohort members were all nominally healthy when sampled, although unrecorded immune exposures were likely present. The donor tested CMV seropositive and was one of the 289 seropositive cohort members. A peripheral blood sample was collected from each donor, and TCR beta sequencing was performed on peripheral blood mononuclear cells. Genomic DNA extraction from the blood cell samples was performed with the Qiagen DNeasy Blood Extraction Kit. The source is a woman aged 40 to 50 in good health and CMV-seropositive. The source material was PBMCs.

The sequenced DNA is TGTGCCTGGAGTGCAGGGGCCCCCTACGAGCAGTACTTC. It codes for CAWSAGAPYEQYF. This receptor chain uses TRBV30 and TRBJ2-7; tentative D gene TRBD1, with 6 bases matching. CDR1 and CDR2 are read off the germline V gene (reference sequence) as GTSNPN and SVGIG. The V and J ends are trimmed by 1 base and 2 bases, leaving 9 bases between them. The CDR3, from cysteine to phenylalanine, totals 13 residues. Solely the CDR3 DNA is kept, with 39 bases framed from the first base.